The clone carrying this TCR beta chain appeared a few times. Its antigen is unidentified. The data were obtained in a study of response to subunit inactivated influenza vaccine. Study observations and caveats: Few additional T cells are recruited per seasonal influenza vaccination, authors suggested.

Via MiXCR, TCRdb re-called the RT-PCR reads, giving one row per CDR3 protein. The sample records 600,000 to 700,000 distinct CDR3 sequences, 14% being singletons. The germline CDR1 and CDR2 sequences are MNHNS and SASEGT. The CDR3 is made up of 15 amino acids. Losses at the gene ends were 3 bases for V and 4 bases for J; bases not matched to a gene: 5. This material consisted of PBMCs from blood, taken 14 to 15 days before vaccination. This receptor was taken from a man aged 45-65 years who received an inactivated influenza vaccine. The chain carries TRBV6-1 and TRBJ1-2, with 10 bases that match TRBD1. The DNA of the CDR3 is TGTGCCAGCAGTGACCTGGACAGGGGGGCCTATGGCTACACCTTC. Its translation is CASSDLDRGAYGYTF.